The 31 T cell receptor beta chains in this list originate from one sample, sequenced in a study of T-cell memory formation after mild COVID-19. TCRdb fed the 5' RACE reads into MiXCR, producing one record per CDR3 protein. The table shows around 300,000 distinct CDR3 sequences, with 7.5% to 9.5% occurring only once. Specimen: PBMCs or a T cell subset sorted from them (not recorded which). The receptors derive from a man aged 18 to 35 who had mild COVID-19 (a few samples of this study predate the infection). Cell type and time point are not known.

This clonotype was seen repeatedly, ten times or more. This chain links TRBV4-2 with TRBJ2-1, with 8 bases identical to TRBD1. Germline CDR1 LGHNA, CDR2 YNFKEQ. The CDR3 has 15 amino acids. V trimming: 3 bases; J trimming: 8 bases; junction bases outside the gene matches: 9. The CDR3 sequence: CASSQPGQGSDEQFF. The CDR3 coding sequence is TGTGCCAGCAGCCAGCCTGGACAGGGATCGGATGAGCAGTTCTTC.

The rearrangement links TRBV11-2 to TRBJ2-3; D might be TRBD1 (5 bases). Germline CDR1 SGHAT, CDR2 FQNNGV. The CDR3 sequence is 15 residues long. V lost 0 bases and J 1 base, leaving 8 bases between the germline ends. The CDR3 nucleotides read TGTGCCAGCAGCTTAGAGACAGATGGCACAGATACGCAGTATTTT. It codes for CASSLETDGTDTQYF. The whole variable domain, filled in from reference TRBV11-2 and TRBJ2-3, reads EAGVAQSPRYKIIEKRQSVAFWCNPISGHATLYWYQQILGQGPKLLIQFQNNGVVDDSQLPKDRFSAERLKGVDSTLKIQPAKLEDSAVYLCASSLETDGTDTQYFGPGTRLTVL.

This clonotype turned up a few times. The rearrangement joins TRBV12-3 or TRBV12-4 to TRBJ1-1; the match to TRBD1 covers 8 bases. With V trimmed by 4 bases and J by 0 bases, 4 bases remained unmatched. The CDR3 length is 15 residues. Written as DNA, the CDR3 is TGTGCCAGCAGTTCGACAGGGGTCATGAACACTGAAGCTTTCTTT. Its protein is CASSSTGVMNTEAFF.

J is TRBJ2-1 and V is TRBV3-1, with D tentatively TRBD1 (5 bases). Germline values: CDR1 LGHDT, CDR2 YNNKEL (reference sequence). This CDR3 spans 13 amino acids. The ends were cut back, 4 bases at V and 6 bases at J, with 10 bases in the middle. Written as DNA, the CDR3 is TGTGCCAGCAGCCGGCAAGGGGCCAATGAGCAGTTCTTC. Translating gives CASSRQGANEQFF.

V is TRBV6-5 and J is TRBJ1-3, with TRBD1 matching over 8 bases. V shed 2 bases, J shed 3 bases, and the junction held 3 bases outside the gene matches. The CDR3 is 15 residues long. Germline CDR1 reads MNHEY; CDR2 reads SVGAGI. The CDR3 DNA reads TGTGCCAGCAGTTACCAGGGGGCTTATGGAAACACCATATATTTT. The encoded protein is CASSYQGAYGNTIYF.

The V call is TRBV6-1, the J call TRBJ2-7; D not certain. The V end lost 0 bases, the J end lost 2 bases, and 11 bases lay between the germline ends. This CDR3 region has 15 residues. CDR1 and CDR2 from the germline V gene are MNHNS and SASEGT. The CDR3 is CASSEAVGRPYEQYF. The CDR3 nucleotides are TGTGCCAGCAGTGAAGCGGTTGGCAGACCCTACGAGCAGTACTTC.

CDR3 in DNA: TGCGCCAGCAGTGAGTCTATGACAGCAAATAATGAAAAACTGTTTTTT. Translated: CASSESMTANNEKLFF. The V gene is TRBV10-2, the J gene TRBJ1-4; TRBD1 is a possible D gene (5 bases). Germline V gives CDR1 WSHSY, CDR2 SAAADI. The CDR3 contains 16 residues. Trimming shortened V by 0 bases and J by 4 bases, and 12 bases separated the two germline ends.

The sample holds a few counts of this clonotype. The J gene is TRBJ1-4, the V gene TRBV7-9; 7 bases fit TRBD1. The CDR3 totals 14 residues. V lost 5 bases, J lost 2 bases, and 2 bases stayed unmatched. Germline CDR1 is SEHNR and CDR2 is FQNEAQ (reference sequence). Here the CDR3 reads CASSGTDTNEKLFF. As DNA, the CDR3 is TGTGCCAGCAGCGGGACAGATACTAATGAAAAACTGTTTTTT.

This clonotype was counted a few times. V gene TRBV9 combines with J gene TRBJ2-1; no clear D. CDR1 and CDR2 from the germline V gene are SGDLS and YYNGEE. Between the trimmed V and J ends, which lost 0 bases and 0 bases, there was a span of 10 bases. This CDR3 is built from 16 residues. The CDR3 DNA sequence: TGTGCCAGCAGCGTAGCTCGAGGTACCTCCTACAATGAGCAGTTCTTC. Translation: CASSVARGTSYNEQFF.

The chain employs TRBV7-2 and TRBJ2-7; no reliable D call. Germline CDR1 and CDR2: SGHTA and FQGNSA. There are 14 residues in the CDR3. V lost 4 bases, J lost 5 bases, and 15 bases lay in between. The CDR3 coding sequence is TGTGCCAGCAGCTCAAGAAAGGGTGGCCACGAGCAGTACGTC. Translating it yields CASSSRKGGHEQYV.

The chain combines TRBV10-3 with TRBJ2-1; TRBD2 is a possible D gene (7 bases). This CDR3 comprises 16 residues. The V gene lost 8 bases and the J gene lost 4 bases, with 21 bases spanning the gap. In germline, CDR1 is ENHRY, CDR2 SYGVKD. In nucleotides, the CDR3 is TGTGCCATCCTCTTGGAGGGGGGGAAGACGTACAATGAGCAGTTCTTC. Its protein is CAILLEGGKTYNEQFF.

V is TRBV28 and J is TRBJ2-3; D remains unclear. This CDR3 region has 10 residues. CDR1 and CDR2 (germline): MDHEN, SYDVKM. V was shortened by 6 bases and J by 11 bases, with 9 bases between the two germline ends. In DNA form, the CDR3 reads TGTGCCAGCAGCTCAAGCTTGCAGTATTTT. This sequence encodes CASSSSLQYF. Drawing the rest from reference TRBV28 and TRBJ2-3, the complete variable domain is DVKVTQSSRYLVKRTGEKVFLECVQDMDHENMFWYRQDPGLGLRLIYFSYDVKMKEKGDIPEGYSVSREKKERFSLILESASTNQTSMYLCASSSSLQYFGPGTRLTVL.

The table lists this clonotype with a few counts. This chain connects TRBV6-6 to TRBJ1-1; D ambiguous. V lost 5 bases, J lost 4 bases, and 17 bases lay in between. The CDR3 contains 15 residues. In germline, CDR1 is MNHNY, CDR2 SVGAGI (reference sequence). The CDR3 region is CASSPKGFLGTEAFF. The CDR3 nucleotides are TGTGCCAGCAGTCCCAAGGGCTTCTTGGGCACTGAAGCTTTCTTT.

This clonotype has just a few counts. The CDR3 region is CASSWLAGVTDTQYF. In nucleotides, the CDR3 is TGTGCCAGCAGCTGGCTAGCGGGGGTCACAGATACGCAGTATTTT. This rearrangement joins TRBV5-8 to TRBJ2-3; TRBD2 matches at 10 bases. The trim removed 3 bases at V and 2 bases at J, leaving 3 bases unmatched. The CDR3 runs 15 residues. Looked up from germline, CDR1 is SGHTS and CDR2 is YDEGEE.

This clonotype has a handful of counts. This rearrangement joins TRBV5-1 to TRBJ2-2; no clear D gene. The V end was cut by 1 base, the J end by 0 bases, with 7 bases between. This CDR3 has 15 amino acids. The germline V gene encodes CDR1 SGHRS and CDR2 YFSETQ. The CDR3 is CASSLSHSNTGELFF. For the CDR3, the DNA is TGCGCCAGCAGCTTGAGTCACTCGAACACCGGGGAGCTGTTTTTT. The full variable domain, rest sourced from reference TRBV5-1 and TRBJ2-2, is KAGVTQTPRYLIKTRGQQVTLSCSPISGHRSVSWYQQTPGQGLQFLFEYFSETQRNKGNFPGRFSGRQFSNSRSEMNVSTLELGDSALYLCASSLSHSNTGELFFGEGSRLTVL.

This clonotype showed up just a few times. This rearrangement joins TRBV20-1 to TRBJ1-1; 8 positions agree with TRBD1. V lost 6 bases, J lost 5 bases, and 8 bases stayed unmatched. This CDR3 contains 13 residues. Looked up from germline, CDR1 is DFQATT and CDR2 is SNEGSKA (reference sequence). The CDR3: CSARSRGRTEAFF. The CDR3 nucleotides are TGCAGTGCCCGTTCCAGGGGGCGAACTGAAGCTTTCTTT.

This clonotype was seen a handful of times. The J gene is TRBJ2-2, the V gene TRBV12-3 or TRBV12-4, with D perhaps TRBD1 or TRBD2 (5 bases each). The CDR3 has 14 amino acids. Trimming cost V 6 bases and J 4 bases, with 12 bases left between them. The CDR3 region has the DNA TGTGCCAGCAGGCCCCCGGGGCGCACCGGGGAGCTGTTTTTT. Translated: CASRPPGRTGELFF.

There are a few counts of this clonotype. The V call is TRBV7-9, the J call TRBJ2-7, with 9 bases that match TRBD1. CDR1 and CDR2 (germline): SEHNR, FQNEAQ (reference sequence). The CDR3 extends over 15 amino acids. The V and J ends lost 1 base and 2 bases, in that order; junction bases with no gene match: 3. As DNA, the CDR3 is TGTGCCAGCAGCTTAGTTGGGACAGGGCCCTACGAGCAGTACTTC. Translation gives CASSLVGTGPYEQYF.

The rearrangement joins TRBV12-3 or TRBV12-4 to TRBJ2-2; no clear D. V shed 1 base and J shed 6 bases, with 9 bases lying between them. This CDR3 is 14 amino acids long. Here the CDR3 reads CASSLGRRAGELFF. The CDR3 region has the DNA TGTGCCAGCAGTTTAGGCCGTAGGGCCGGGGAGCTGTTTTTT.

This clonotype was counted many times. The rearrangement joins TRBV5-1 to TRBJ2-5; TRBD2 is a possible D gene (5 bases). V lost 4 bases and J lost 5, with 18 bases in between. This CDR3 comprises 15 residues. Germline-derived CDR1 and CDR2 are SGHRS and YFSETQ. The CDR3 spells CASSLMGGHLETQYF. The DNA for the CDR3 is TGCGCCAGCAGCCTAATGGGCGGGCATCTTGAGACCCAGTACTTC.

This clonotype was seen a few times. The chain uses TRBV12-3 or TRBV12-4 and TRBJ2-7; D assignment may be TRBD1 or TRBD2 (5 bases each). V lost 1 base and J lost 7, with 17 bases in between. CDR3 length: 15 residues. CDR3 in amino acids: CASSLGSGDLGEQYF. CDR3 in DNA: TGTGCCAGCAGTTTAGGGTCCGGGGACCTCGGAGAGCAGTACTTC.

This clonotype has just a few counts. The chain uses TRBV12-3 or TRBV12-4 and TRBJ1-2; D possibly corresponds to TRBD1 (5 bases). This CDR3 comprises 14 residues. Trimming pared 8 bases from V and 0 bases from J, leaving 13 bases between. CDR3 nucleotide sequence: TGTGCCAGCTGGCTCGGGGGAGCTAACTATGGCTACACCTTC. Translating it yields CASWLGGANYGYTF.

This chain links TRBV5-1 with TRBJ2-1, with 8 bases lining up with TRBD2. The length of the CDR3 is 16 residues. Germline V gene lookup returns CDR1 SGHRS and CDR2 YFSETQ. With V trimmed by 4 bases and J by 5 bases, 11 bases remained unmatched. The CDR3 here is CASSVNRGGSNNEQFF. CDR3 coding DNA: TGCGCCAGCAGCGTTAACCGGGGGGGAAGCAACAATGAGCAGTTCTTC.

The V call is TRBV11-2, the J call TRBJ2-6; no reliable D call. This CDR3 region has 16 residues. Trimming removed 7 bases from V and 0 bases from J, with 13 bases in between. Germline CDR1 and CDR2: SGHAT and FQNNGV. CDR3 nucleotide sequence: TGTGCCAGCACTCTTTTTTGGGGCTCTGGGGCCAACGTCCTGACTTTC. It yields the protein CASTLFWGSGANVLTF. Full variable domain (remainder filled in from reference TRBV11-2 and TRBJ2-6): EAGVAQSPRYKIIEKRQSVAFWCNPISGHATLYWYQQILGQGPKLLIQFQNNGVVDDSQLPKDRFSAERLKGVDSTLKIQPAKLEDSAVYLCASTLFWGSGANVLTFGAGSRLTVL.

This clonotype was picked up a small number of times. The chain recombines TRBV7-9 with TRBJ2-2; TRBD1 agrees at 8 bases. The V segment lost 3 bases and the J segment 0 bases; nucleotides outside the gene matches: 6. This CDR3 has 17 residues. Germline V gene sequence: CDR1 SEHNR, CDR2 FQNEAQ (reference sequence). The CDR3 DNA reads as TGTGCCAGCAGCTTCTCGGGACAGGCGGCGAACACCGGGGAGCTGTTTTTT. As protein: CASSFSGQAANTGELFF. Together with reference TRBV7-9 and TRBJ2-2, the CDR3 gives the full variable domain: DTGVSQNPRHKITKRGQNVTFRCDPISEHNRLYWYRQTLGQGPEFLTYFQNEAQLEKSRLLSDRFSAERPKGSFSTLEIQRTEQGDSAMYLCASSFSGQAANTGELFFGEGSRLTVL.

A few counts support this clonotype. J is TRBJ2-1 and V is TRBV5-1; D gene ambiguous. The V gene's germline CDR1 is SGHRS and CDR2 YFSETQ. The V and J ends lost 2 bases and 15 bases respectively, with 15 bases between them. The CDR3 is 12 amino acids. In DNA, the CDR3 is TGCGCCAGCAGCTTCCCTTGGACGAGGTGGTTCTTC. Its protein product is CASSFPWTRWFF. Together with reference TRBV5-1 and TRBJ2-1, the CDR3 gives the full variable domain: KAGVTQTPRYLIKTRGQQVTLSCSPISGHRSVSWYQQTPGQGLQFLFEYFSETQRNKGNFPGRFSGRQFSNSRSEMNVSTLELGDSALYLCASSFPWTRWFFGPGTRLTVL.

This clonotype was observed a handful of times. CDR3 sequence reads: CASSLDEGGTDTQYF. Here the CDR3 DNA reads TGCGCCAGCAGCTTGGACGAAGGGGGCACAGATACGCAGTATTTT. The chain couples TRBV5-1 to TRBJ2-3; TRBD1 might be the D (5 bases). There are 15 residues in the CDR3. The V and J ends lost 0 bases and 1 base respectively, with 9 bases between them. Germline CDR1 reads SGHRS; CDR2 reads YFSETQ.

This clonotype turned up a few times. The V gene is TRBV7-3, the J gene TRBJ2-2, with D hard to call. CDR1 is SGHTA, CDR2 FQGTGA, per germline. CDR3 length: 16 residues. The V end lost 5 bases, the J end lost 1 base, and 14 bases lay between the germline ends. CDR3 amino acids: CASSPSAGWNTGELFF. In nucleotides, the CDR3 is TGTGCCAGCAGCCCATCCGCCGGGTGGAACACCGGGGAGCTGTTTTTT.

This clonotype was seen a handful of times. V usage is TRBV7-2 and J usage is TRBJ2-7, with D unclear. Per germline, CDR1 SGHTA and CDR2 FQGNSA. This CDR3 is built from 15 residues. Between the trimmed V and J ends, which lost 5 bases and 1 base, there was a span of 15 bases. The CDR3 sequence: CASSHVVDISYEQYF. DNA for the CDR3: TGTGCCAGCAGCCACGTCGTTGACATTTCCTACGAGCAGTACTTC.

This clonotype was found a few times. V and J are TRBV11-2 and TRBJ1-2, with 7 bases identical to TRBD1. With V trimmed by 6 bases and J by 5 bases, 6 bases remained unmatched. CDR3 length equals 13 residues. The V gene's germline CDR1 is SGHAT and CDR2 FQNNGV. The CDR3 DNA reads as TGTGCCAGCAGACCGACAGGGTCATATGGCTACACCTTC. Translated: CASRPTGSYGYTF.

The rearrangement uses TRBV3-1 and TRBJ2-7; D is perhaps TRBD1 (5 bases). This CDR3 is built from 14 residues. Germline V lookup: CDR1 LGHDT, CDR2 YNNKEL (reference sequence). V shed 4 bases and J shed 4 bases, with 14 bases lying between them. The CDR3 region has the DNA TGTGCCAGCAGCCGGCGCCCAGGGATTTACGAGCAGTACTTC. It specifies CASSRRPGIYEQYF.